This TCR beta chain originates from a study of T cell responses to AZD1222 COVID-19 vaccine. The CDR3 loop spans 16 amino acids. Germline loops: CDR1 SNHLY, CDR2 FYNNEI. Trimming shortened V by 4 bases and J by 10 bases, and 20 bases separated the two germline ends. The method was immunoSEQ multiplex PCR; TCRdb's version includes in-frame clones alone and lacks a portion of them. The sample consists of about 180,000 clones, just over 90% of them appearing once. The sequences come from peripheral blood, collected on day 0 of AZD1222 vaccination. The chain uses TRBV2 and TRBJ1-6, with D possibly being TRBD1 (6 bases). The clonotype comes from an adult in good health. For the CDR3, the DNA is TGTGCCAGCAGTGTCACGGAGATTACAGGGAGATCACCCCTCCACTTT. Translation: CASSVTEITGRSPLHF.